This section outlines one TCR beta chain sequence together with its context. Per germline, CDR1 SGHRS and CDR2 YFSETQ. The CDR3 is made up of 13 amino acids. V lost 5 bases and J 0 bases, leaving 8 bases between the germline ends. Produced via immunoSEQ multiplex PCR; TCRdb's table is partial and in-frame only. Of under 300,000 clones listed, nearly 90% are singletons. This sample stems from a study of blood T cell repertoires in COVID-19. In the study overall: Researchers got acute and convalescent COVID-19 samples from the United States, Italy and Spain. PBMCs, B-cell-depleted T cells, or T cells provided the cDNA or gDNA that made up the material.

Those enrolled in Seattle joined during active infection and were followed longitudinally afterward. This rearrangement joins TRBV5-1 to TRBJ1-2; D not certain. The sequenced material came from peripheral blood. The clonotype comes from a woman aged 60-75 years with COVID-19, enrolled during active disease. Here the CDR3 reads CASSGIANYGYTF. The CDR3 region has the DNA TGCGCCAGCAGTGGTATAGCTAACTATGGCTACACCTTC.